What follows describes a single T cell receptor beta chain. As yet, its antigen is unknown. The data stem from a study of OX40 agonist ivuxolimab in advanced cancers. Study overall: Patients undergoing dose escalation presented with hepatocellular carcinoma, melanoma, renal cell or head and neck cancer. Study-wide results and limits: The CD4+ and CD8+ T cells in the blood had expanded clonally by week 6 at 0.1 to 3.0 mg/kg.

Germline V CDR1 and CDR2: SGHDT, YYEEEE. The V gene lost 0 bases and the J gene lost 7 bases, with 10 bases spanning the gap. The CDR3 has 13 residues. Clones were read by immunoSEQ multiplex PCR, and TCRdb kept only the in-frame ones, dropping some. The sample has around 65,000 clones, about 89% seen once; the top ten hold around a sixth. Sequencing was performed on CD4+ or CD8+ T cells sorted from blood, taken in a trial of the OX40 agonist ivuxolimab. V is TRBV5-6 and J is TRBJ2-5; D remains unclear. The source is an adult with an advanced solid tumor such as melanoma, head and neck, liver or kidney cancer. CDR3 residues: CASSLGALGTQYF. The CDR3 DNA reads TGTGCCAGCAGCTTGGGGGCGCTCGGGACCCAGTACTTC.